This T cell receptor (beta chain) was found in a study of cytomegalovirus exposure and HLA in healthy donors. Amplification used 60 Vbeta primers and 13 Jbeta primers. Some clones are missing from TCRdb's copy, which holds only in-frame ones; the method was immunoSEQ multiplex PCR. The profile shows around 110,000 clones, roughly 79% of them singletons. Germline V gene sequence: CDR1 MNHEY, CDR2 SVGAGI. The CDR3 extends over 14 amino acids. With V trimmed by 5 bases and J by 2 bases, 6 bases remained unmatched. The receptor was isolated from a woman between 18 and 29 years old in good health and CMV-seronegative. Sequenced material: PBMCs. The rearrangement joins TRBV6-5 to TRBJ2-7, with 7 bases lining up with TRBD1. CDR3 protein: CASSPDRVPYEQYF. The CDR3 region has the DNA TGTGCCAGCAGTCCCGACAGGGTACCCTACGAGCAGTACTTC.